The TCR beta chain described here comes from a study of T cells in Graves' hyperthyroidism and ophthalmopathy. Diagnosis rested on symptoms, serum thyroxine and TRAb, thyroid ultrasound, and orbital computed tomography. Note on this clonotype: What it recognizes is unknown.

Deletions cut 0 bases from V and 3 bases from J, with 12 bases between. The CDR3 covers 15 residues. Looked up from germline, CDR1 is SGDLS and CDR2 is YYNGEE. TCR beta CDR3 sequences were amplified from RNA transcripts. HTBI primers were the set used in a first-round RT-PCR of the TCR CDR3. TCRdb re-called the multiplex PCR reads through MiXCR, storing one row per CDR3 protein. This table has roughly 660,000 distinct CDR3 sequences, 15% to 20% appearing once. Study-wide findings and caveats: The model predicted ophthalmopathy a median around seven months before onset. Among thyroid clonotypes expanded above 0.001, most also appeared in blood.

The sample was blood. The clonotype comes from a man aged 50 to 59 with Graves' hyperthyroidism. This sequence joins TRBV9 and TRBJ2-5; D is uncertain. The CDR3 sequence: CASSVAPRLEETQYF. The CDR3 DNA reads TGTGCCAGCAGCGTAGCCCCCAGGCTAGAAGAGACCCAGTACTTC. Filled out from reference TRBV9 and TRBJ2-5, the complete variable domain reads DSGVTQTPKHLITATGQRVTLRCSPRSGDLSVYWYQQSLDQGLQFLIQYYNGEERAKGNILERFSAQQFPDLHSELNLSSLELGDSALYFCASSVAPRLEETQYFGPGTRLLVL.